The present entry profiles one T cell receptor (beta chain) with its context. This clonotype was detected only once. The specificity of this receptor is unknown. A much bigger clone sits one base away, suggesting this may be a read error. TCR alpha and beta CDR3 regions were amplified with the iRepertoire nested amplicon-rescue multiplex PCR (arm-PCR) platform from RNA. One-step reverse transcription and amplification used about 90-400 ng of tissue mRNA or PBMC total RNA as input. Following bead purification, Illumina adapters were added by a secondary multiplex PCR, and libraries between 200 and 400 bp were gel-purified. The libraries contained internal 6-nucleotide barcodes that were used for demultiplexing. Sequencing of the libraries was done on an Illumina MiSeq using 2x220 or 2x250 nucleotide paired-end reads. Regarding the original processing steps: FLASH 1.2.11 was used to merge paired reads, and BWA-MEM then aligned the reads to the GRCh37 human genome before TRA and TRB reads were extracted. V and J assignment used an IMGT-derived reference of cassette sequences and CDR3 motifs that included pseudogenes. Reads were translated in three frames, and productive CDR3s were defined as those with a C...FGXG motif and no stop codons. Clonotypes were defined as unique combinations of V-J cassette pair and CDR3 amino acid sequence. Filtering of reads was based on Hamming distance, with the threshold set by the sequence error rate of each sample in mapped regions. TCRdb ran its own pipeline on the public reads, namely fastp trimming at Q25 and MiXCR clone calling, and kept in-frame beta chains. Here each entry gathers all rows of one CDR3 protein and keeps the most common genes and DNA. The V and J calls reflect TCRdb's pipeline rather than the authors' work. The sample records more than 350,000 distinct CDR3 sequences, around 38% of which are singletons. Around 12% of the sample is taken by the ten largest.

The sample originates from a study of glioma-infiltrating T cells (dated by TCRdb to 2016 to 2018). As for the study more broadly: The low-grade gliomas were WHO grade II oligodendrogliomas or astrocytomas, while the glioblastomas were WHO grade IV tumors sampled at initial diagnosis rather than at recurrent diagnosis. Before surgery, glioma patients were given dexamethasone for six or fewer days. The sequencing target for blood libraries was about 4.5- to 11-fold coverage of about a million peripheral T cells. The study sequenced TCR alpha- and beta-chain repertoires from glioma tissue, from non-neoplastic brain tissue and from matched peripheral blood mononuclear cells. To measure how far tissue and blood T-cell populations diverged, each tissue-infiltrating repertoire was compared against the peripheral blood repertoire of the same patient. Three low-grade glioma patients, about 8 primary glioblastoma patients and three non-glioma patients contributing non-neoplastic brain tissue were included in the paired cohort.

Surgical brain or tumor specimens were cryofrozen in liquid nitrogen immediately after resection, and peripheral blood cells were collected concurrently. Trimming costs V 7 bases and J 1 base, and their ends lie 17 bases apart. In the germline V gene, CDR1 corresponds to MNHGY and CDR2 to SAAAGT. Taken from cysteine to phenylalanine, the CDR3 has 15 residues. CDR3 DNA is the only sequence kept; it has 45 bases, read in frame from the first base. What the research found in general, with its limitations: Very few CDR3 sequences were shared between tissue and blood, attributed to high CDR3 diversity and limited sampling. VJ-independent divergence between tissue and blood was below expectation in non-neoplastic patients but above expectation in all gliomas, especially low-grade gliomas. The group comparisons were based on small numbers of patients: three non-neoplastic, three low-grade glioma and seven to nine glioblastoma patients. Patients with low tissue-blood divergence were marked by a signature set of shared blood CDR3 motifs, and this signature set was depleted in highly divergent patients.

Here the chain combines TRBV6-8 and TRBJ2-7; the D region may be TRBD1 or TRBD2, each matching 5 bases equally. The receptor comes from a human donor with low-grade glioma or glioblastoma, undergoing nonglioma brain surgery, or in good health (not recorded which). The sample comprised glioma tissue, nonneoplastic brain tissue, or PBMCs (not recorded which). The sequenced DNA: TGTGCCAGCACCTGGCCGGGGACGTTTTCCTACGAGCAGTACTTC. Translation gives CASTWPGTFSYEQYF.